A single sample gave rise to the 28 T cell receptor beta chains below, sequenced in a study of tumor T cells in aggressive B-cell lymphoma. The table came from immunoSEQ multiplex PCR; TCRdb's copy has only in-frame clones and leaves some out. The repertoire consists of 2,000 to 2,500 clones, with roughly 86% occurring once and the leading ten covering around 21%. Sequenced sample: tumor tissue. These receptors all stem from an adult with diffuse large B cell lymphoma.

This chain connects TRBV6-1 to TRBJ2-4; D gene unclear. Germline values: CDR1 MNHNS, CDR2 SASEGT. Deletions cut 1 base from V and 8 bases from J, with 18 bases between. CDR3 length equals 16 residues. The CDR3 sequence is CASSEGSHLVLDIQYF. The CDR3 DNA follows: TGTGCCAGCAGTGAAGGCTCCCACCTAGTCCTGGACATTCAGTACTTC.

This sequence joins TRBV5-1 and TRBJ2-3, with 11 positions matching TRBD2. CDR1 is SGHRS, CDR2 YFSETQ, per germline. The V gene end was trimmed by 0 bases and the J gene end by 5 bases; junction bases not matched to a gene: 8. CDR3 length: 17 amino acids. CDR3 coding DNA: TGCGCCAGCAGCTTGGGCGGGCTAGCGGGAGGTCAAGATACGCAGTATTTT. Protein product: CASSLGGLAGGQDTQYF.

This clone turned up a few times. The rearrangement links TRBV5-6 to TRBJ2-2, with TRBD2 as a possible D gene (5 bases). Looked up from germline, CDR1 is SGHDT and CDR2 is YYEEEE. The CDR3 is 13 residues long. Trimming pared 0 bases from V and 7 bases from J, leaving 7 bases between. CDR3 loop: CASSLGAGGELFF. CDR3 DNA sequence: TGTGCCAGCAGCTTGGGGGCGGGCGGGGAGCTGTTTTTT.

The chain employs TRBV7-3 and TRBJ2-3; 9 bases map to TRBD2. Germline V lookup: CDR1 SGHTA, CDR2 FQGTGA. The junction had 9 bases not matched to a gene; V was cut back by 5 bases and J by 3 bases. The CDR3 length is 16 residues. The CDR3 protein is CASSPGTSLRTDTQYF. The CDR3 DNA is TGTGCCAGCAGCCCCGGGACTAGCCTGAGGACAGATACGCAGTATTTT.

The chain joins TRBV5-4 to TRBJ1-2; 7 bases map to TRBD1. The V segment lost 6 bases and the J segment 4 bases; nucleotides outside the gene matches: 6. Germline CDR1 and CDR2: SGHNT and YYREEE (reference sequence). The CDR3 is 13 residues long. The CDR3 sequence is CASKGTELYGYTF. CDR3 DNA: TGTGCCAGCAAGGGGACAGAGCTCTATGGCTACACCTTC.

DNA of the CDR3: TGCGCCAGCAGTGAGTTCGGGGCTGAAGCTTTCTTT. It encodes CASSEFGAEAFF. V gene TRBV10-1 combines with J gene TRBJ1-1; no definite D call. V lost 1 base and J lost 6, with 6 bases in between. This CDR3 is built from 12 residues. Germline V CDR1 and CDR2: WNHNN, SYGVQD (reference sequence).

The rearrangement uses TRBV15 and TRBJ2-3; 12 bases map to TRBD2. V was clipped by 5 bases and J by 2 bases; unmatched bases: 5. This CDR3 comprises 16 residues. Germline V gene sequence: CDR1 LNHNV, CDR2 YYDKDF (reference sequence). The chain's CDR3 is CATSRLAGGSTDTQYF. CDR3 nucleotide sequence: TGTGCCACCAGCCGTCTAGCGGGAGGGTCCACAGATACGCAGTATTTT. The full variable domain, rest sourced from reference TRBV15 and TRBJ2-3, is DAMVIQNPRYQVTQFGKPVTLSCSQTLNHNVMYWYQQKSSQAPKLLFHYYDKDFNNEADTPDNFQSRRPNTSFCFLDIRSPGLGDTAMYLCATSRLAGGSTDTQYFGPGTRLTVL.

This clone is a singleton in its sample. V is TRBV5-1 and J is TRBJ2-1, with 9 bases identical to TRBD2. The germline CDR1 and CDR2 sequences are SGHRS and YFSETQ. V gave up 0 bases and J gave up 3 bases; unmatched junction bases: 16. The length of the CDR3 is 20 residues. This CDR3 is CASSLGLAGDFTRDYNEQFF. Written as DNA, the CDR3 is TGCGCCAGCAGCTTGGGATTAGCGGGAGATTTTACTCGAGACTACAATGAGCAGTTCTTC.

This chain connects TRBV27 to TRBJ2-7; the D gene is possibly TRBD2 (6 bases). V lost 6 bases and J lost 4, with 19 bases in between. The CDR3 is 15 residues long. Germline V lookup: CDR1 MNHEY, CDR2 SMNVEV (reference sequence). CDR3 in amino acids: CASSSMGGGGYEQYV. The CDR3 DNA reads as TGTGCCAGCAGCAGTATGGGGGGAGGCGGGTACGAGCAGTACGTC.

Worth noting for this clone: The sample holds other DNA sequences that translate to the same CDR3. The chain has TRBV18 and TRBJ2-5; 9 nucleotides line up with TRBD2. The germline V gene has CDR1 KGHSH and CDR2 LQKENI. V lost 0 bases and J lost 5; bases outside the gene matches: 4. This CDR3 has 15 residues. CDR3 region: CASSPPAGGGETQYF. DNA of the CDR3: TGTGCCAGCTCACCACCAGCGGGAGGTGGGGAGACCCAGTACTTC. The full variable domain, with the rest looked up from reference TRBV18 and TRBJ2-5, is NAGVMQNPRHLVRRRGQEARLRCSPMKGHSHVYWYRQLPEEGLKFMVYLQKENIIDESGMPKERFSAEFPKEGPSILRIQQVVRGDSAAYFCASSPPAGGGETQYFGPGTRLLVL.

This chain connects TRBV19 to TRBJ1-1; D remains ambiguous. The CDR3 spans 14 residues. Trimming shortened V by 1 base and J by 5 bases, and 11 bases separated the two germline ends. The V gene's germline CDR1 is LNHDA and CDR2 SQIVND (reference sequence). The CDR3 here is CASSIGARGTEAFF. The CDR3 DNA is TGTGCCAGTAGTATAGGGGCCCGAGGGACTGAAGCTTTCTTT.

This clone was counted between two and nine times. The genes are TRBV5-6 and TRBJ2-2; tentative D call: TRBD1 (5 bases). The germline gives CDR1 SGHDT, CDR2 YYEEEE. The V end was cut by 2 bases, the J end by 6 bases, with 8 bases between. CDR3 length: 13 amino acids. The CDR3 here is CASSLGASGELFF. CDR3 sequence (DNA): TGTGCCAGCAGCTTAGGGGCCTCCGGGGAGCTGTTTTTT.

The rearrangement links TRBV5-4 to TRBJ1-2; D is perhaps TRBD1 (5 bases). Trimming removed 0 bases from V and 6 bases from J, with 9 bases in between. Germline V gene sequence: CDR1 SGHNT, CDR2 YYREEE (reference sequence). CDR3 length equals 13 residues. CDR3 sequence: CASSLVGVDGYTF. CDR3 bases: TGTGCCAGCAGCTTGGTAGGGGTCGATGGCTACACCTTC.

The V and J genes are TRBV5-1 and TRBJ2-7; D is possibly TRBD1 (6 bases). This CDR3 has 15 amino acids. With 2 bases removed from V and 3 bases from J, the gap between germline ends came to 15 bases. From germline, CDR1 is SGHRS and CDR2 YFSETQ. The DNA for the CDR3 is TGCGCCAGCAGCTTTAGGGCAGGGGACGGCTACGAGCAGTACTTC. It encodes CASSFRAGDGYEQYF.

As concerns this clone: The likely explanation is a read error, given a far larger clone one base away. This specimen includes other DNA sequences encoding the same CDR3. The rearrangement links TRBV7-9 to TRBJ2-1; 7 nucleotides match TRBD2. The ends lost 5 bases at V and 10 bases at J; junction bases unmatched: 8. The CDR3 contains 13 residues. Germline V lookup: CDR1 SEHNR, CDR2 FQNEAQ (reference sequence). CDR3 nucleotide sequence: TGTGCCAGCAGCGGACTAGACAGCCAGGAGCAGTTCTTC. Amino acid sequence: CASSGLDSQEQFF.

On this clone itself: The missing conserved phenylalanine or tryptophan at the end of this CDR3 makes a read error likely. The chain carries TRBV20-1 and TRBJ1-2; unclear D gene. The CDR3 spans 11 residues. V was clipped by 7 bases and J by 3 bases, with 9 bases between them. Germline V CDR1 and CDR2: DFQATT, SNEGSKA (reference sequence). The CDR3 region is CSGVWDYGYTL. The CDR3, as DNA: TGCAGTGGAGTGTGGGACTATGGCTACACCCTC.

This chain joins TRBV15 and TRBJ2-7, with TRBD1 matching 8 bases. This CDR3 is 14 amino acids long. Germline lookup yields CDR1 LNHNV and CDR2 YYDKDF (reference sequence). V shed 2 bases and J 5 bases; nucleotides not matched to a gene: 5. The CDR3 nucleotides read TGTGCCACCAGCAGAAGGACAGGGCCTGACGAGCAGTACTTC. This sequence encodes CATSRRTGPDEQYF.

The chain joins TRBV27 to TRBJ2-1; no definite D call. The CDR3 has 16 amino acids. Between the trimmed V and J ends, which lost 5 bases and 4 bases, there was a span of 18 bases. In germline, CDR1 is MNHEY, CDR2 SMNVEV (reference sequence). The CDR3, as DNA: TGTGCCAGCAGTACGAGAAGTGCCGCCTTTTACAATGAGCAGTTCTTC. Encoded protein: CASSTRSAAFYNEQFF.

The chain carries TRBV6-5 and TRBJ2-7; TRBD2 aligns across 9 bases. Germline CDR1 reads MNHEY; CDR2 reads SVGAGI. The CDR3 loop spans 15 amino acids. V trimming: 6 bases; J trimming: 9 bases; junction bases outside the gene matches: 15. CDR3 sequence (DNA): TGTGCCAGCAGCGAATCTACTTTAGCGGGAGCCGCGCAGTACGTC. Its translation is CASSESTLAGAAQYV.

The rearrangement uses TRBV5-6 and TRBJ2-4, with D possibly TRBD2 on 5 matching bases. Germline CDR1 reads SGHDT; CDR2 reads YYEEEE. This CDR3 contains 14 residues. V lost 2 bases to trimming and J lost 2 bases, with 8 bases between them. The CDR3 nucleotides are TGTGCCAGCAGCTTACGGGGAACCAAAAACATTCAGTACTTC. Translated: CASSLRGTKNIQYF.

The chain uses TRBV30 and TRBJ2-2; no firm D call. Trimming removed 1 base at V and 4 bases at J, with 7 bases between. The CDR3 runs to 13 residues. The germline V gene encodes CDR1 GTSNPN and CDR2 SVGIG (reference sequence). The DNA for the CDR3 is TGTGCCTGGAGTGGGTTAGCCACCGGGGAGCTGTTTTTT. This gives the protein CAWSGLATGELFF.

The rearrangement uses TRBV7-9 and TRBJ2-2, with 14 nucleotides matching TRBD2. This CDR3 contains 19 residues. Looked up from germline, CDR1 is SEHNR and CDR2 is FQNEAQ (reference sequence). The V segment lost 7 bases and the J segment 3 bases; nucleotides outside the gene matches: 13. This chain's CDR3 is CASTLGLAGALPHTGELFF. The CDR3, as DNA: TGTGCCAGCACCCTGGGACTAGCGGGAGCATTGCCCCACACCGGGGAGCTGTTTTTT.

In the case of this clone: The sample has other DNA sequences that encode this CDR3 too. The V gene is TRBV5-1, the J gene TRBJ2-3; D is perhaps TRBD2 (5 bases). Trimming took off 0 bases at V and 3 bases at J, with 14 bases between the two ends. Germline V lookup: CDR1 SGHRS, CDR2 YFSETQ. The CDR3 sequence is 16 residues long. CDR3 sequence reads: CASSLAATPGTDTQYF. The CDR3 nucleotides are TGCGCCAGCAGCTTGGCCGCCACCCCGGGGACAGATACGCAGTATTTT.

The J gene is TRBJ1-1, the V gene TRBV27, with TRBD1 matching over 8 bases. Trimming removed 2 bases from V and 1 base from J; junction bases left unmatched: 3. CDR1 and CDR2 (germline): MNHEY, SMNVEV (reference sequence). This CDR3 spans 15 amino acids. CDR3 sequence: CASSLIDRGNTEAFF. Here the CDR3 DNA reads TGTGCCAGCAGTTTAATTGACAGGGGGAACACTGAAGCTTTCTTT.

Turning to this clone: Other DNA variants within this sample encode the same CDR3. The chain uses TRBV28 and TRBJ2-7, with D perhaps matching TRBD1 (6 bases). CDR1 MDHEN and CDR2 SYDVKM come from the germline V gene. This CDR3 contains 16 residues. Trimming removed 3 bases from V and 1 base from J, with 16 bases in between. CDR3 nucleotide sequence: TGTGCCAGCAGTTTCCTGGGCCGGGACACTTCCTACGAGCAGTACTTC. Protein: CASSFLGRDTSYEQYF.

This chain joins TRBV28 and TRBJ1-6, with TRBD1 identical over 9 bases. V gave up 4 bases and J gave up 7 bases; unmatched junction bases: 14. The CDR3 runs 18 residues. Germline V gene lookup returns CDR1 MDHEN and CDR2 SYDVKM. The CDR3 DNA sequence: TGTGCCAGCAGTTCGCAACTGGGACAGGGACCGGAGAATTCACCCCTCCACTTT. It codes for CASSSQLGQGPENSPLHF.

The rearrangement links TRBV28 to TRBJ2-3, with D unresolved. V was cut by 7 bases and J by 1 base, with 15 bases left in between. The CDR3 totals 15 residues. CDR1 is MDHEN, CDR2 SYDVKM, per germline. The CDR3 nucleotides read TGTGCCAGCACCCTACAGTTGAGCCGCACAGATACGCAGTATTTT. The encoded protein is CASTLQLSRTDTQYF.

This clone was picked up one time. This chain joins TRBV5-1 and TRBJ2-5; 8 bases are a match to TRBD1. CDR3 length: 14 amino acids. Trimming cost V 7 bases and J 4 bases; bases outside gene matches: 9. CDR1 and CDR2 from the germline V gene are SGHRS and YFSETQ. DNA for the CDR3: TGCGCCAGCGATCCCGGACAGGGTCGAGAGACCCAGTACTTC. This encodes CASDPGQGRETQYF. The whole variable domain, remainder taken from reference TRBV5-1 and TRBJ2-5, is KAGVTQTPRYLIKTRGQQVTLSCSPISGHRSVSWYQQTPGQGLQFLFEYFSETQRNKGNFPGRFSGRQFSNSRSEMNVSTLELGDSALYLCASDPGQGRETQYFGPGTRLLVL.